This T cell receptor (beta chain) is from a study of shared clonotypes between healthy human individuals. Germline CDR1 reads SGDLS; CDR2 reads YYNGEE. With V trimmed by 3 bases and J by 6 bases, 5 bases remained unmatched. The CDR3 is 14 amino acids. Among the donors, all were Caucasian adults who lived in Nashville, Tennessee. Generated by immunoSEQ multiplex PCR, the TCRdb table keeps only in-frame clones and is missing some. The sample carries about 1.1 million clones, around 78% recorded once. The receptor was isolated from a man younger than 35 in good health. Some clones in this sample may be carry-over from other donors' samples. Sequences were obtained from memory CD4+ T cells from PBMCs. Subset described: CD45RA-negative fraction. The chain uses TRBV9 and TRBJ2-1; TRBD1 aligns across 8 bases. The CDR3 reads CASSARTGGNEQFF. CDR3 in DNA: TGTGCCAGCAGCGCAAGAACAGGGGGCAATGAGCAGTTCTTC.